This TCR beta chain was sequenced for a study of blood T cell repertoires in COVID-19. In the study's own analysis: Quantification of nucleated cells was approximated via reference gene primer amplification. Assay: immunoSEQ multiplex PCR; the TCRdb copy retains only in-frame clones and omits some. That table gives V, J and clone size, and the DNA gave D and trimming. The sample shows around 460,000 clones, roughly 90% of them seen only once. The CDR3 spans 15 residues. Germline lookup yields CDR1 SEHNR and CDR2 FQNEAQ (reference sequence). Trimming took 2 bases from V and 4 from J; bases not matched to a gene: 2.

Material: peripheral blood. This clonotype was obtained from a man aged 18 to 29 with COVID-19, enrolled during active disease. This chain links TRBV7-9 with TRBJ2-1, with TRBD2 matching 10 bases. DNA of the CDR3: TGTGCCAGCAGCTTACCTAGCGGGAGTTACAATGAGCAGTTCTTC. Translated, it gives CASSLPSGSYNEQFF.